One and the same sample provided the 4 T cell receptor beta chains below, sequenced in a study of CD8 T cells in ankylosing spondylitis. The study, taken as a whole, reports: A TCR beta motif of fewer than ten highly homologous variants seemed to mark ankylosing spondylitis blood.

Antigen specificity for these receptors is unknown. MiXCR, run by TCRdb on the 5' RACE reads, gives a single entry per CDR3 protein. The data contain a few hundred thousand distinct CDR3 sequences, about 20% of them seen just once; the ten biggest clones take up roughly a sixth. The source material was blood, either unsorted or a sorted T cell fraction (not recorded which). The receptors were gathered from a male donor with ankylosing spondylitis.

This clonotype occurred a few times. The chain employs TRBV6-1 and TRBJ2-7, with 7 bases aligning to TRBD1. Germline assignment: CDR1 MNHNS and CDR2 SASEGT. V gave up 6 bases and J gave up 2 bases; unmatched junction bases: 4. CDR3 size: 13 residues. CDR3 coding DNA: TGTGCCAGCAGAGGGACAGCTACCTACGAGCAGTACTTC. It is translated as CASRGTATYEQYF.

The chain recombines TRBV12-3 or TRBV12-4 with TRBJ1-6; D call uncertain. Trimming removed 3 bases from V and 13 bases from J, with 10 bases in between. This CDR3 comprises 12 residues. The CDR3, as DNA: TGTGCCAGCAGTTTGAGGGTACCCCCCCTCCACTTT. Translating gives CASSLRVPPLHF.

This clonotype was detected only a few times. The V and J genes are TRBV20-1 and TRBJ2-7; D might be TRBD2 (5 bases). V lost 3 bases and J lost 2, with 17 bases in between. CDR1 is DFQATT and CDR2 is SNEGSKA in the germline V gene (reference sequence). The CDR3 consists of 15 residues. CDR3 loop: CSARAFGEFTYEQYF. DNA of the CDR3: TGCAGTGCTAGGGCCTTCGGGGAGTTCACCTACGAGCAGTACTTC.

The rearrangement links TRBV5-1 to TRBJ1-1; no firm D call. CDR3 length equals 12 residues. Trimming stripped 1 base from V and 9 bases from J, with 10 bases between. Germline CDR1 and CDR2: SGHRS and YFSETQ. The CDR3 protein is CASSLPGDKAFF. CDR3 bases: TGCGCCAGCAGCTTGCCCGGGGATAAAGCTTTCTTT.